These 28 T cell receptor beta chains share one sample of origin, sequenced in a study of shared clonotypes between healthy human individuals (TCRdb year 2020). For the CD8 naive samples, CD45RO-negative cells were positively selected for CCR7, yielding a CD45RA+CCR7+ population from which TemRA cells were excluded. The method was the immunoSEQ multiplex PCR assay. TCRdb provides this immuneACCESS table in a form limited to in-frame rearrangements. Some clones are lacking; in checked studies, under half of them reflect an unresolved V gene, and why the rest are absent is not known. Within this sample are roughly 650,000 clones, with around 96% of them counted one time only. The ten largest account for 0.095% to 0.13% of the sample. Sample: naive CD8+ T cells sorted from blood. The intended sense of this specimen's cell subset or site label: CD45RA+CCR7+. These receptors all come from a woman aged 25-40 years in good health.

In this sample, this clone turned up a few times. The chain has TRBV4-1 and TRBJ2-7; D ambiguous. This CDR3 has 13 amino acids. V lost 6 bases to trimming and J lost 0 bases, with 9 bases between them. The V gene's germline CDR1 is MGHRA and CDR2 YSYEKL. This CDR3 reads CASRHAASYEQYF. CDR3 sequence (DNA): TGCGCCAGCAGACATGCGGCCTCCTACGAGCAGTACTTC.

This clone was counted a single time. The genes are TRBV10-2 and TRBJ2-7; 9 bases are a match to TRBD2. V dropped 10 bases and J dropped 1; count of bases not matched to a gene: 5. Germline CDR1 and CDR2: WSHSY and SAAADI. CDR3 size: 13 residues. CDR3 loop: CAIFTSGSYEQYF. In nucleotides, the CDR3 is TGCGCCATCTTCACTAGCGGGTCCTACGAGCAGTACTTC.

V and J are TRBV2 and TRBJ2-1; TRBD1 or TRBD2 may be the D gene (5 bases each). The V gene lost 1 base and the J gene lost 9 bases, with 28 bases spanning the gap. The CDR3 sequence is 19 residues long. Germline CDR1 reads SNHLY; CDR2 reads FYNNEI. Here the CDR3 reads CASSEGGDVGELVLGEQFF. Written as DNA, the CDR3 is TGTGCCAGCAGTGAAGGTGGGGACGTGGGGGAGTTGGTTCTAGGTGAGCAGTTCTTC.

The chain recombines TRBV11-2 with TRBJ2-7; D is undetermined. V lost 1 base and J lost 3, with 13 bases in between. CDR3 length equals 15 residues. From germline, CDR1 is SGHAT and CDR2 FQNNGV. This CDR3 reads CASSLVAGANYEQYF. CDR3 bases: TGTGCCAGCAGCTTAGTCGCTGGCGCAAACTACGAGCAGTACTTC.

This chain uses TRBV2 with TRBJ2-5; 7 bases map to TRBD1. J gave up 4 bases and V 6 bases, and 17 bases lay outside the gene matches. In germline, CDR1 is SNHLY, CDR2 FYNNEI. CDR3 length: 17 residues. CDR3 coding DNA: TGTGCCAGCAGCCAACACCCCCGGGACAGCACGCGAGAGACCCAGTACTTC. It specifies CASSQHPRDSTRETQYF.

The rearrangement uses TRBV7-6 and TRBJ2-2, with D possibly being TRBD1 or TRBD2 (5 bases each). Trimming removed 0 bases at V and 6 bases at J, with 11 bases between. The germline CDR1 and CDR2 sequences are SGHVS and FNYEAQ. The CDR3 contains 15 residues. The CDR3 is CASSLAILGAGELFF. DNA of the CDR3: TGTGCCAGCAGCTTAGCGATCCTGGGGGCCGGGGAGCTGTTTTTT.

In its sample, this clone was seen once. The same CDR3 also results from other DNA sequences found in this sample. The chain joins TRBV5-6 to TRBJ1-1; the D gene is possibly TRBD1 (5 bases). The germline V and J ends were trimmed by 5 bases and 3 bases, with 8 bases remaining between them. Germline V gene data show CDR1 as SGHDT and CDR2 as YYEEEE. This CDR3 has 12 residues. The CDR3 DNA follows: TGTGCCAGCAGTTGGGGGGACACTGAAGCTTTCTTT. Encoded protein: CASSWGDTEAFF. The full variable domain, in which reference TRBV5-6 and TRBJ1-1 provide the parts outside the CDR3, is DAGVTQSPTHLIKTRGQQVTLRCSPKSGHDTVSWYQQALGQGPQFIFQYYEEEERQRGNFPDRFSGHQFPNYSSELNVNALLLGDSALYLCASSWGDTEAFFGQGTRLTVV.

The V gene is TRBV2, the J gene TRBJ2-5; perhaps TRBD2 as D (6 bases). Judging by the DNA end, TRBJ2-7 fits better; the J call may be wrong. CDR3 length equals 14 residues. CDR1 is SNHLY and CDR2 is FYNNEI in the germline V gene. The chain's CDR3 is CASSETVSGYEQYF. The CDR3 nucleotides read TGTGCCAGCAGTGAAACGGTTAGCGGCTACGAGCAGTACTTC.

The rearrangement links TRBV19 to TRBJ2-7; D remains ambiguous. Looked up from germline, CDR1 is LNHDA and CDR2 is SQIVND (reference sequence). V was trimmed by 4 bases and J by 6 bases, leaving 10 bases between them. This CDR3 spans 12 amino acids. CDR3 in amino acids: CASSKLGGEQYF. CDR3 DNA: TGTGCCAGTAGTAAACTGGGCGGCGAGCAGTACTTC.

In DNA form, the CDR3 reads TGTGCCAGCAGTTCGCTAGGGGCCGAGCAGTACTTC. It translates to CASSSLGAEQYF. This chain links TRBV27 with TRBJ2-7; D may be TRBD1 (5 bases). V lost 4 bases, J lost 6 bases, and 10 bases lay in between. The CDR3 has 12 residues. The germline CDR1 and CDR2 sequences are MNHEY and SMNVEV (reference sequence).

V gene TRBV10-3 combines with J gene TRBJ2-5; D call uncertain. The CDR3 runs 16 residues. Germline CDR1 reads ENHRY; CDR2 reads SYGVKD. V gave up 2 bases and J gave up 4 bases, with 17 bases separating them. The CDR3 nucleotides are TGTGCCATCAGTGAGGTATCCACACGTTTCGGAGAGACCCAGTACTTC. It yields the protein CAISEVSTRFGETQYF.

Here the CDR3 reads CASSHLPLQEQYF. The CDR3 DNA reads TGTGCCAGCAGCCACTTACCTCTTCAGGAGCAGTACTTC. The genes are TRBV6-5 and TRBJ2-7; D not certain. V was shortened by 6 bases and J by 7 bases, with 16 bases between the two germline ends. Germline V gene data show CDR1 as MNHEY and CDR2 as SVGAGI. The CDR3 has 13 residues.

The CDR3 DNA reads as TGTGCCAGTACCATAGGACAGGGCTGGCCAGATACGCAGTATTTT. It is translated as CASTIGQGWPDTQYF. This chain joins TRBV19 and TRBJ2-3, with 8 bases fitting TRBD1. The germline V gene encodes CDR1 LNHDA and CDR2 SQIVND (reference sequence). The CDR3 contains 15 residues. Unmatched junction bases numbered 10, after V lost 7 bases and J lost 4 bases.

The chain combines TRBV19 with TRBJ2-1; the match to TRBD1 covers 8 bases. J was trimmed by 7 bases and V by 4 bases; bases with no gene match: 9. CDR3 size: 15 residues. Germline V gene data show CDR1 as LNHDA and CDR2 as SQIVND (reference sequence). CDR3 region: CASSTGGSIPNEQFF. The CDR3 coding sequence is TGTGCCAGTAGTACAGGGGGCTCGATCCCAAATGAGCAGTTCTTC.

The rearrangement uses TRBV6-5 and TRBJ1-1; D possibly corresponds to TRBD1 (5 bases). CDR3 size: 15 residues. Trimming left V 7 bases short and J 5 bases short, with 20 bases between. CDR1 and CDR2 from the germline V gene are MNHEY and SVGAGI. This CDR3 is CASTTQAGRGTEAFF. CDR3 DNA sequence: TGTGCCAGCACCACCCAGGCGGGGAGGGGAACTGAAGCTTTCTTT.

CDR3 residues: CARTQGAVHEQYF. The CDR3 region has the DNA TGTGCCAGGACCCAGGGGGCAGTGCACGAGCAGTACTTC. The chain couples TRBV2 to TRBJ2-7; TRBD1 aligns across 8 bases. Germline assignment: CDR1 SNHLY and CDR2 FYNNEI. The length of the CDR3 is 13 residues. The trim removed 9 bases at V and 5 bases at J, leaving 9 bases unmatched.

This chain connects TRBV9 to TRBJ2-2, with 8 bases lining up with TRBD2. The CDR3 totals 16 residues. Germline V gene lookup returns CDR1 SGDLS and CDR2 YYNGEE. The J segment lost 5 bases and the V segment lost 3 bases, leaving 9 bases of the junction unmatched. The DNA of the CDR3 is TGTGCCAGCAGCGGACCGGGACTAGTAAGGACCGGGGAGCTGTTTTTT. It codes for CASSGPGLVRTGELFF. The full variable domain, in which reference TRBV9 and TRBJ2-2 provide the parts outside the CDR3, is DSGVTQTPKHLITATGQRVTLRCSPRSGDLSVYWYQQSLDQGLQFLIQYYNGEERAKGNILERFSAQQFPDLHSELNLSSLELGDSALYFCASSGPGLVRTGELFFGEGSRLTVL.

The chain carries TRBV27 and TRBJ1-5; 7 positions agree with TRBD1. Germline V gene lookup returns CDR1 MNHEY and CDR2 SMNVEV (reference sequence). This CDR3 is built from 14 residues. V trimming: 5 bases; J trimming: 5 bases; junction bases outside the gene matches: 6. The CDR3 DNA reads as TGTGCCAGCAGTCATCAGGGGGAAGATCAGCCCCAGCATTTT. Its protein product is CASSHQGEDQPQHF.

The CDR3 reads CASSVAGSIYEQYF. The CDR3 DNA reads TGTGCCAGCAGCGTGGCAGGGAGTATCTACGAGCAGTACTTC. The V call is TRBV5-4, the J call TRBJ2-7; D possibly uses TRBD1 or TRBD2 (5 bases each). Per the germline V gene, CDR1 is SGHNT and CDR2 is YYREEE (reference sequence). Trimming removed 4 bases at V and 3 bases at J, with 14 bases between. The CDR3 extends over 14 amino acids.

The rearrangement uses TRBV29-1 and TRBJ2-1, with no clear D. Germline V gives CDR1 SQVTM, CDR2 ANQGSEA. V was trimmed by 3 bases and J by 1 base, leaving 4 bases between them. The CDR3 is made up of 12 amino acids. The CDR3 region has the DNA TGCAGCGTTGAGTGGTCCTACAATGAGCAGTTCTTC. Its protein product is CSVEWSYNEQFF.

The chain employs TRBV11-2 and TRBJ1-1; no reliable D call. This CDR3 is 14 amino acids long. Germline V gene lookup returns CDR1 SGHAT and CDR2 FQNNGV. Trimming shortened V by 4 bases and J by 3 bases, and 12 bases separated the two germline ends. In DNA, the CDR3 is TGTGCCAGCAGCTCCCGAATGGCAGACACTGAAGCTTTCTTT. It encodes CASSSRMADTEAFF.

This chain links TRBV11-2 with TRBJ1-3, with D hard to call. CDR1 and CDR2 from the germline V gene are SGHAT and FQNNGV. This CDR3 comprises 15 residues. Trimming cost V 3 bases and J 4 bases, with 13 bases left between them. CDR3 DNA sequence: TGTGCCAGCAGCTTCTACACCGCAGGAGGAAACACCATATATTTT. It codes for CASSFYTAGGNTIYF.

As concerns this clone: Other DNA sequences in this specimen translate into the identical CDR3. DNA of the CDR3: TGTGCCAGCAGCCATAGGGGTAGCAATCAGCCCCAGCATTTT. It translates to CASSHRGSNQPQHF. V and J are TRBV6-5 and TRBJ1-5; possibly TRBD1 for D (5 bases). Germline-derived CDR1 and CDR2 are MNHEY and SVGAGI. Deletions cut 6 bases from V and 0 bases from J, with 9 bases between. This CDR3 is 14 amino acids long.

This clone was seen once. The rearrangement links TRBV27 to TRBJ1-2; TRBD1 might be the D (5 bases). Germline values: CDR1 MNHEY, CDR2 SMNVEV (reference sequence). Between the trimmed V and J ends, which lost 2 bases and 8 bases, there was a span of 12 bases. CDR3 length equals 13 residues. The CDR3 DNA sequence: TGTGCCAGCAGTTTAGGGGTAGGGGTCGGCTACACCTTC. This sequence encodes CASSLGVGVGYTF.

This chain joins TRBV27 and TRBJ2-3, with a possible D match to TRBD2 (8 bases). V shed 3 bases and J shed 0 bases, with 16 bases lying between them. The CDR3 contains 17 residues. Germline CDR1 reads MNHEY; CDR2 reads SMNVEV (reference sequence). CDR3 bases: TGTGCCAGCAGTTTCCGGGGGGGACAGTCAAGCACAGATACGCAGTATTTT. This codes for CASSFRGGQSSTDTQYF.

The CDR3 DNA is TGTGCCAGCAGCAACCCCTCGGTGAGAGGGAACGAGCAGTACTTC. It specifies CASSNPSVRGNEQYF. V usage is TRBV21-1 and J usage is TRBJ2-7; the DNA was not compared with TRBD2, the D call given in the table. TRBV21-1 represents a pseudogene. The CDR3 runs 15 residues.

The chain carries TRBV5-8 and TRBJ2-1; 9 nucleotides match TRBD2. The J segment lost 7 bases and the V segment lost 0 bases, leaving 5 bases of the junction unmatched. There are 15 residues in the CDR3. Looked up from germline, CDR1 is SGHTS and CDR2 is YDEGEE. The CDR3 DNA reads as TGTGCCAGCAGCTTGGTTGCGGGAGGGCCTAATGAGCAGTTCTTC. It yields the protein CASSLVAGGPNEQFF.

The chain combines TRBV13 with TRBJ2-3; 15 positions match TRBD2. Trimming cost V 4 bases and J 3 bases; bases outside gene matches: 5. The CDR3 runs to 17 residues. Germline V lookup: CDR1 PRHDT, CDR2 FYEKMQ (reference sequence). The CDR3 region is CASSYGLAGGNTDTQYF. The DNA for the CDR3 is TGTGCCAGCAGCTACGGACTAGCGGGAGGGAATACAGATACGCAGTATTTT.